This T cell receptor beta chain was captured by sequencing in a study of PD-L1 blockade in urothelial cancer. About the study: A median blood sample held 141,255 T cells and about 83,000 unique TCRs. Study-wide points: Sub-median blood TCR clonality before treatment predicted longer survival.

Trimming cost V 6 bases and J 2 bases, with 20 bases left between them. The CDR3 is 16 residues long. Looked up from germline, CDR1 is SGHRS and CDR2 is YFSETQ. The time point here: peripheral blood 6 weeks after treatment start. Each PCR contained spiked-in synthetic TCR analog templates. Libraries were prepared by immunoSEQ multiplex PCR; TCRdb keeps only in-frame clonotypes and omits some of them. The data show about 76,000 clones, with roughly 90% seen just once and around 0.9% held by the top ten. Concerning this clone itself: Its matching antigen is unknown.

This chain connects TRBV5-1 to TRBJ2-5; D possibly corresponds to TRBD1 (6 bases). The sample consisted of PBMCs, taken around atezolizumab (anti-PD-L1) treatment. The TCR originated in a woman of 80 years or more with urothelial cancer. CDR3 DNA: TGCGCCAGCAAACCCGCAGGGGCAGGGGCGCAAGAGACCCAGTACTTC. Translating it yields CASKPAGAGAQETQYF.